This is a list of T cell receptor beta chains from one sample in a study of blood T cells in healthy people across ages. MiXCR, applied by TCRdb to the 5' RACE reads, yields one record per CDR3 protein. The data show roughly 730,000 distinct CDR3 sequences, roughly three fifths seen once. The sequencing sample was made of blood. All receptors come from a man in his forties in good health. CDR3s include the opening cysteine and the closing phenylalanine or tryptophan. A D gene is named only where the DNA matches it firmly. Size is omitted from some rows. Given values are once, few, many or a class for expanded clones.

d_call clone_size j_call cdr3_length v_call cdr3_aa cdr3_nt
- few TRBJ1-2 15 TRBV5-1 CASSLDGQGSYGYTF TGCGCCAGCAGCTTGGACGGGCAGGGGTCCTATGGCTACACCTTC
- many TRBJ2-5 16 TRBV9 CASSVAWGDSPETQYF TGTGCCAGCAGCGTCGCATGGGGGGACTCCCCCGAGACCCAGTACTTC
TRBD1 - TRBJ1-2 15 TRBV2 CASSVEGTGNYGYTF TGTGCCAGCAGTGTCGAAGGGACAGGAAACTATGGCTACACCTTC
TRBD1 - TRBJ1-2 13 TRBV29-1 CSGYETGNYGYTF TGCAGCGGCTATGAGACAGGGAACTATGGCTACACCTTC
TRBD1 - TRBJ2-2 16 TRBV12-3/TRBV12-4 CASRTFDRGNTGELFF TGTGCCAGCAGAACCTTCGACAGGGGGAACACCGGGGAGCTGTTTTTT
- - TRBJ2-3 14 TRBV20-1 CSARSAASTDTRYF TGCAGTGCTAGAAGTGCCGCTAGCACAGATACGCGGTATTTT
- few TRBJ2-7 17 TRBV6-1 CASSHRFSGQVFYEQYF TGTGCCAGCAGTCATCGGTTTAGCGGACAAGTTTTCTACGAGCAGTACTTC
- - TRBJ1-2 11 TRBV6-6 CASSYSWGYTF TGTGCCAGCAGTTACTCGTGGGGCTACACCTTC
TRBD2 - TRBJ2-5 16 TRBV7-3 CASSLKQRGAVETQYF TGTGCCAGCAGCTTAAAACAGCGGGGGGCCGTGGAGACCCAGTACTTC
TRBD1 - TRBJ2-4 19 TRBV7-3 CASSLTLGQGDFSKNIQYF TGTGCCAGCAGCTTAACGTTAGGACAGGGGGATTTTTCCAAAAACATTCAGTACTTC
TRBD2 - TRBJ2-7 13 TRBV29-1 CSVGGRTSYEQYF TGCAGCGTCGGCGGGAGAACGTCCTACGAGCAGTACTTC
TRBD2 few TRBJ2-1 16 TRBV25-1 CASSEWQRGGLNEQFF TGTGCCAGCAGTGAATGGCAGCGGGGGGGGCTGAATGAGCAGTTCTTC
TRBD1 - TRBJ1-2 17 TRBV20-1 CSARADRARVPNYGYTF TGCAGTGCTAGAGCGGACAGGGCTAGGGTGCCCAACTATGGCTACACCTTC
- - TRBJ2-1 14 TRBV18 CASSIGSSYNEQFF TGTGCCAGCTCAATTGGGAGCTCCTACAATGAGCAGTTCTTC
TRBD2 - TRBJ2-3 17 TRBV27 CASSLLSAERDKDAQYF TGTGCCAGCAGTTTATTATCAGCTGAGCGGGATAAAGATGCGCAGTATTTT
- - TRBJ2-3 14 TRBV11-2 CASLRGGSTDTQYF TGTGCCAGCCTGCGGGGCGGTAGCACAGATACGCAGTATTTT
- - TRBJ2-1 14 TRBV4-2 CASSQATGPNGQFF TGTGCCAGCAGCCAAGCTACGGGTCCTAATGGGCAGTTCTTC
TRBD2 - TRBJ2-5 18 TRBV5-4 CASSLDIGLAVGGETQYF TGTGCCAGCAGCTTGGATATTGGACTAGCGGTGGGTGGTGAGACCCAGTACTTC
- - TRBJ2-3 15 TRBV9 CASSVGGLRGDTQYF TGTGCCAGCAGCGTAGGGGGATTAAGAGGGGATACGCAGTATTTT
- few TRBJ1-5 15 TRBV12-3/TRBV12-4 CASSFVGTQGKPQHF TGTGCCAGCAGTTTTGTCGGTACACAGGGCAAGCCCCAGCATTTT
TRBD2 - TRBJ2-3 20 TRBV24-1 CATSHDILAGGPISTDTQYF TGTGCCACCAGCCACGATATACTAGCGGGAGGTCCAATCAGCACAGATACGCAGTATTTT
TRBD2 - TRBJ2-3 13 TRBV29-1 CSVDGRASDTQYF TGCAGCGTGGACGGGAGGGCCTCAGATACGCAGTATTTT
- - TRBJ1-5 14 TRBV4-3 CASSQEEWDQPQHF TGCGCCAGCAGCCAAGAGGAATGGGATCAGCCCCAGCATTTT
TRBD1 once TRBJ2-7 16 TRBV5-5 CASILDGTGVWDEQYF TGTGCCAGCATTCTAGATGGGACAGGGGTTTGGGACGAGCAGTACTTC
- - TRBJ2-6 16 TRBV7-3 CASTVFLDSGANVLTF TGTGCCAGCACAGTGTTCCTTGACTCTGGGGCCAACGTCCTGACTTTC
- few TRBJ2-5 14 TRBV12-5 CASGTGPLQETQYF TGTGCTAGTGGTACCGGACCACTCCAAGAGACCCAGTACTTC
- - TRBJ2-5 15 TRBV7-9 CASSLGNRVQETQYF TGTGCCAGCAGCTTAGGGAACAGGGTGCAAGAGACCCAGTACTTC
- - TRBJ2-3 13 TRBV29-1 CSVVDLGTDTQYF TGCAGCGTTGTTGATCTCGGCACAGATACGCAGTATTTT
- - TRBJ1-1 15 TRBV18 CASSPLAGEGTEAFF TGTGCCAGCTCACCGTTAGCAGGGGAAGGCACTGAAGCTTTCTTT
- - TRBJ2-1 14 TRBV5-1 CASSLGGNMNEQFF TGCGCCAGCAGCTTGGGTGGCAACATGAATGAGCAGTTCTTC
- - TRBJ1-1 16 TRBV6-6 CASSYPRDTMNTEAFF TGTGCCAGCAGTTACCCCCGGGACACCATGAACACTGAAGCTTTCTTT